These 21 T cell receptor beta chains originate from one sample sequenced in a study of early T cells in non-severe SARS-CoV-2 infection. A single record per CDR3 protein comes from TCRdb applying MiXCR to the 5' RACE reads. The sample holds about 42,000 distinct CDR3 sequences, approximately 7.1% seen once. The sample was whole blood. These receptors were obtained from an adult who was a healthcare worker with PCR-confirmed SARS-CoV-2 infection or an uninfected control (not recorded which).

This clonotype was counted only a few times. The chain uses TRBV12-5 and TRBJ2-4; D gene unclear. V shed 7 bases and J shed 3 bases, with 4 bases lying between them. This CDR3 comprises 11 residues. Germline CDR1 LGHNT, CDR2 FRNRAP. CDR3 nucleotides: TGTGCTAGTGAGCTCAAAAACATTCAGTACTTC. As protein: CASELKNIQYF.

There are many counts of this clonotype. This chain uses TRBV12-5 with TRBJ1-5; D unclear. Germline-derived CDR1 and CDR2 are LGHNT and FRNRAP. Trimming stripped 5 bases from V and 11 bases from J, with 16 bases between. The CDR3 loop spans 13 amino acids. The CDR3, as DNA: TGTGCTAGTGGTGCATCCACGGGTACGGCCCAGCATTTT. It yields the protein CASGASTGTAQHF.

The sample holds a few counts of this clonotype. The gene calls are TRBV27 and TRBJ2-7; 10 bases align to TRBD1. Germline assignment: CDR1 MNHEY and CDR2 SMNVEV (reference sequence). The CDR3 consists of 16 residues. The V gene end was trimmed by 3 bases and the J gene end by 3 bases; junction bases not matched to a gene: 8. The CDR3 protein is CASSLGGDRGGYEQYF. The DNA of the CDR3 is TGTGCCAGCAGTTTGGGTGGGGACAGGGGCGGCTACGAGCAGTACTTC.

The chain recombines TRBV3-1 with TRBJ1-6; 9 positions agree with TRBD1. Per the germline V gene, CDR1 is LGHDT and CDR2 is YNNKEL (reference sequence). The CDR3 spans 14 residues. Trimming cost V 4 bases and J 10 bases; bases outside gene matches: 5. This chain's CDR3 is CASSRGQGGSPLHF. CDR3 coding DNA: TGTGCCAGCAGCCGGGGACAGGGAGGATCACCCCTCCACTTT.

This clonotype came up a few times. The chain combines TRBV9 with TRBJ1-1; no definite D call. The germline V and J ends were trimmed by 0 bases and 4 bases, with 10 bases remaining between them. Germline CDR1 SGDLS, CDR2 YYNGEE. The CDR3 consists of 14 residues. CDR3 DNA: TGTGCCAGCAGCGTAGCTACGGGGTTCACTGAAGCTTTCTTT. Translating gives CASSVATGFTEAFF.

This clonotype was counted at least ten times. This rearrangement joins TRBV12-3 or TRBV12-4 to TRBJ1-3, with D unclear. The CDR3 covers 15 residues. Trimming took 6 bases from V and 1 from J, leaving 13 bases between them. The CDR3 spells CASSPINPSGNTIYF. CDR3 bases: TGTGCCAGCAGCCCCATTAATCCTTCTGGAAACACCATATATTTT.

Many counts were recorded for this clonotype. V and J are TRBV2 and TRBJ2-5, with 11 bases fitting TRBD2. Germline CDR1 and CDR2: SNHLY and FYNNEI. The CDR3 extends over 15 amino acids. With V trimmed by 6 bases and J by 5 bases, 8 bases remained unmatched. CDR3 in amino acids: CASSWQLAGVETQYF. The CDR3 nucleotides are TGTGCCAGCAGCTGGCAACTAGCGGGGGTGGAGACCCAGTACTTC.

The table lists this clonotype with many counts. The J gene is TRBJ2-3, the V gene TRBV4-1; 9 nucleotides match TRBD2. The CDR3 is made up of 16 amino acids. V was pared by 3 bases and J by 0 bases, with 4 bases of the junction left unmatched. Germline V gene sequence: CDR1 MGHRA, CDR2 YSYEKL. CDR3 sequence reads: CASSHLAGVSTDTQYF. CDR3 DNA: TGCGCCAGCAGCCACTTAGCGGGGGTGAGCACAGATACGCAGTATTTT.

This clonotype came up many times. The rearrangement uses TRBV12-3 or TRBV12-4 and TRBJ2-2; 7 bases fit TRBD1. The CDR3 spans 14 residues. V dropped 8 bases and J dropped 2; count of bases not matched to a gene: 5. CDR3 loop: CASLGTDNTGELFF. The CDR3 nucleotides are TGTGCCAGCTTAGGGACAGATAACACCGGGGAGCTGTTTTTT.

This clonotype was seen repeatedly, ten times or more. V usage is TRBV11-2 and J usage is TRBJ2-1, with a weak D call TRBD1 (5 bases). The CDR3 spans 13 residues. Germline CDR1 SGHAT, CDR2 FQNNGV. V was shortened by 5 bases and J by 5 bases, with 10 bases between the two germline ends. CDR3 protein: CASSLRADNEQFF. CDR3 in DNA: TGTGCCAGCAGCCTCAGGGCGGACAATGAGCAGTTCTTC.

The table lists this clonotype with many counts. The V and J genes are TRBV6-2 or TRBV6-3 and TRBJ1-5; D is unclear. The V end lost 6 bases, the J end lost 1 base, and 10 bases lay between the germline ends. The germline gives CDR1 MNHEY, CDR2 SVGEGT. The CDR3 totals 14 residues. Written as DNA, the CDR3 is TGTGCCAGCAGCCCGATGGGCAGCAATCAGCCCCAGCATTTT. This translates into CASSPMGSNQPQHF.

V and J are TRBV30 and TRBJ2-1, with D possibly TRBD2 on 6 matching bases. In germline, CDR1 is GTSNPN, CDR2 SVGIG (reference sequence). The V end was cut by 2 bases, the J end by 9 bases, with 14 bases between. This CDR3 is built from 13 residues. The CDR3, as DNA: TGTGCCTGGAGTCTTATCTCGGAGGGTGAGCAGTTCTTC. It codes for CAWSLISEGEQFF.

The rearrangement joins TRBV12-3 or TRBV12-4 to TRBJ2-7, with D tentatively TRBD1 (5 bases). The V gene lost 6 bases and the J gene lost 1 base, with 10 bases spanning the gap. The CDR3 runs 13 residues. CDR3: CASRSDRSYEQYF. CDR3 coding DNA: TGTGCCAGCAGATCCGACAGATCCTACGAGCAGTACTTC.

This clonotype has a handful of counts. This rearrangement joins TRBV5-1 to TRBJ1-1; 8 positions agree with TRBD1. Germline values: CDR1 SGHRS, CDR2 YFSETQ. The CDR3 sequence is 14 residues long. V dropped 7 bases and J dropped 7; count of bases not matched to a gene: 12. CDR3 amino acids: CASGETGADLEAFF. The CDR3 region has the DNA TGCGCCAGCGGAGAGACAGGGGCAGACCTTGAAGCTTTCTTT. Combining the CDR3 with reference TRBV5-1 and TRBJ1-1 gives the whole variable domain KAGVTQTPRYLIKTRGQQVTLSCSPISGHRSVSWYQQTPGQGLQFLFEYFSETQRNKGNFPGRFSGRQFSNSRSEMNVSTLELGDSALYLCASGETGADLEAFFGQGTRLTVV.

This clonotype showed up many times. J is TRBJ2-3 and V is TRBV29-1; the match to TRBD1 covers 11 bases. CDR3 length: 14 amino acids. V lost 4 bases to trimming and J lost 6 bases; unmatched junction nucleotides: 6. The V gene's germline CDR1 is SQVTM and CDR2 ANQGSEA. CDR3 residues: CSVGRTGGEDTQYF. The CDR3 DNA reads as TGCAGCGTTGGTCGGACAGGGGGCGAGGATACGCAGTATTTT.

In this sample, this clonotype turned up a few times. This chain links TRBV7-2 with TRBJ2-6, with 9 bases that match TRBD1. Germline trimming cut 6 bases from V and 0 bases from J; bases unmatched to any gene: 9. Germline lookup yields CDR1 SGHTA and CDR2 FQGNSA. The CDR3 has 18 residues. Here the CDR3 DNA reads TGTGCCAGCAGACCAAACAGGGGGCTTATCTCTGGGGCCAACGTCCTGACTTTC. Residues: CASRPNRGLISGANVLTF.

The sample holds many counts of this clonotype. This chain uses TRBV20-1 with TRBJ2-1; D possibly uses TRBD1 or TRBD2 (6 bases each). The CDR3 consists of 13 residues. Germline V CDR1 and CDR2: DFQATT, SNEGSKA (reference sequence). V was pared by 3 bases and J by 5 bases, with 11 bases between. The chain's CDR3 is CSARARGHNEQFF. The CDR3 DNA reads TGCAGTGCTAGGGCCCGGGGGCACAATGAGCAGTTCTTC.

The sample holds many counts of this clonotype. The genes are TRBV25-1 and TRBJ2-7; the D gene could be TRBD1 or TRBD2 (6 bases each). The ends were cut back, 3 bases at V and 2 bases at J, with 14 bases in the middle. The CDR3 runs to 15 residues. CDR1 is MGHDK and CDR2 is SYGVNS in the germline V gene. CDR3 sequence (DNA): TGTGCCAGCAGTGATGGAGGGGGTTATGCCTACGAGCAGTACTTC. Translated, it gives CASSDGGGYAYEQYF.

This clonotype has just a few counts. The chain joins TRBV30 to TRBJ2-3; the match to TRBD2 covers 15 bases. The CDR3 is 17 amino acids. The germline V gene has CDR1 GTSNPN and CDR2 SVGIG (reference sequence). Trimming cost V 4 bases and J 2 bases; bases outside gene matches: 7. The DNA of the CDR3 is TGTGCCTGGAAAAGGGGACTAGCGGGGGGCCTCACAGATACGCAGTATTTT. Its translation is CAWKRGLAGGLTDTQYF.

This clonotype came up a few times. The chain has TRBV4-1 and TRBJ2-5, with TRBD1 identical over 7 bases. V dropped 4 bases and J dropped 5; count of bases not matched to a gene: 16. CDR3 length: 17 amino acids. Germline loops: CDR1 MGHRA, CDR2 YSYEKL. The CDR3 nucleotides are TGCGCCAGCAGCCCTGTGGGCAGGGGGTCCCGAGGGGAGACCCAGTACTTC. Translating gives CASSPVGRGSRGETQYF.

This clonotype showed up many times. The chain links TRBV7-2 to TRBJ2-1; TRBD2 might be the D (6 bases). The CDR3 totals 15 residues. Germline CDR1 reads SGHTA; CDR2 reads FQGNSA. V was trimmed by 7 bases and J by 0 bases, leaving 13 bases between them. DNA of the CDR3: TGTGCCAGCACCCCAGGGAGGAGCTCCTACAATGAGCAGTTCTTC. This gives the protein CASTPGRSSYNEQFF. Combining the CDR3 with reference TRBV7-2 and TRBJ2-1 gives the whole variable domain GAGVSQSPSNKVTEKGKDVELRCDPISGHTALYWYRQSLGQGLEFLIYFQGNSAPDKSGLPSDRFSAERTGGSVSTLTIQRTQQEDSAVYLCASTPGRSSYNEQFFGPGTRLTVL.